This TCR beta chain stems from a study of cytomegalovirus exposure and HLA in healthy donors. Study-wide findings and caveats: Presence/absence analysis assumed near-uniform sequencing depth across donors.

In regard to this clone: As yet, its antigen is unknown.

V was pared by 4 bases and J by 14 bases, with 8 bases of the junction left unmatched. Germline V gene data show CDR1 as SGHDT and CDR2 as YYEEEE. The CDR3 is made up of 12 amino acids. The PCR ran on 60 Vbeta and 13 Jbeta primers. Clones were read by immunoSEQ multiplex PCR, and TCRdb kept only the in-frame ones, dropping some. Found here are roughly 140,000 clones, about 80% of them singletons; the top ten hold under 5%. The TCR sequence derives from a man aged 40-55 years in good health and CMV-seronegative. Sequenced: PBMCs. This rearrangement joins TRBV5-6 to TRBJ2-3, with 9 bases aligning to TRBD2. The CDR3 sequence: CASSQAGGPRYF. CDR3 DNA: TGTGCCAGCAGCCAAGCGGGGGGCCCCAGGTATTTT.